This T cell receptor (beta chain) was sequenced in a study of blood T cells in healthy people across ages (dated by TCRdb to the mid-2010s). With regard to the full study: Template switching captured roughly one uniquely barcoded TCR beta cDNA molecule per two T cells in model experiments. Using deep sequencing normalized with unique cDNA molecular identifiers, the study measured how TCR beta repertoire diversity changes with age. Four age groups were formed from the donors: young (average 16 years), middle-aged (around 39), aged (roughly 56) and long-lived (more than 75). To avoid experimental bias, donors of different ages were randomly spread across the sequencing lanes. Two additional independent replicas of 1 million unique cDNA reads from the same blood draw were analyzed for two donors (one aged 18 to 30 and one aged 80 or older).

From a lookup of the germline V gene (reference sequence), CDR1 and CDR2 are DFQATT and SNEGSKA. The CDR3 runs 13 amino acids, cysteine and phenylalanine included. Only the CDR3 region is kept as DNA, spanning 39 bases read in frame from base 1. Libraries were prepared through 5' RACE. Sequencing was carried out with an Illumina HiSeq 2500. A second 7 to 11 cycle PCR used a sample-barcoded 5' primer and a J-beta primer mix. A template-switch 5' adaptor carrying 12 random nucleotides introduced a unique molecular identifier onto each TCR beta cDNA molecule. At least 2.5 million CDR3-containing paired-end reads were obtained from each sample. All of the RNA was converted into first-strand cDNA using the Mint cDNA synthesis kit, with a TRBC-specific oligonucleotide serving as the primer. After uracil-DNA glycosylase treatment, a first 18-cycle PCR used universal primers M1SS and BC2_uni_R on all cDNA. In the original analysis: For normalization, 1 million high-quality reads, each with a distinct molecular identifier, were randomly selected from each sample. Reads with shared molecular identifiers were discarded instead of being binned into consensus sequences. MiTCR, with a Q25 quality threshold and the strictest error-elimination algorithm, was used for CDR3 identification, clonotype clustering and error correction. A nonparametric unseen species model with Euler transformation was used to estimate lower-bound total TCR beta diversity. The raw public reads went through TCRdb reprocessing: fastp at Q25, MiXCR clone calling, in-frame beta chains kept. Each CDR3 protein appears once, grouped with its most common genes and DNA. These V and J calls originate from TCRdb's pipeline instead of the authors' own analysis. A total of 890,000 or so distinct CDR3 sequences appear in this sample, roughly 60% of them only once. The biggest ten clones account for about 30% of the sample.

What the authors observed across the whole study: The percentage of naive T cells measured by flow cytometry correlated strongly with observed TCR beta diversity. Observed TCR beta diversity per million T cells fell roughly linearly with age, and a significant reduction was already apparent by age around 40. Estimates of total diversity based on one million sequenced T cells were considered lower bounds and underestimates. Donor CMV infection status was unknown, potentially confounding age-related changes in expanded clonotypes. Compared with the aged group, the long-lived group had more naive CD4+ T cells, fewer expanded clones and increased TCR diversity, suggesting age selection. Bulk unsorted PBMC profiling prevented conclusive comparison of naive and antigen-experienced compartments.

As to this clonotype: Its antigen target is currently unknown. Germline is not matched at one junction end, which may reflect a read error.

Systemically healthy Caucasian individuals from Russia, around 39 in total and aged about 6 to 100 years, were included as donors. Each donor gave ten milliliters of peripheral blood, drawn into EDTA-treated Vacutainer tubes. Ficoll-Paque density-gradient centrifugation was used to isolate PBMCs, with at least 6.5 million per sample. Total RNA was extracted from PBMCs with Trizol reagent, with at least 5.5 micrograms obtained per sample. For every donor, flow cytometry on a PBMC aliquot measured the percentage of naive CD45RAhigh/CD27high T cells. This TCR came from a man aged 30 to 45 in good health. Input material: blood. The chain was built from TRBV20-1 and TRBJ1-4, with the identity of the D gene unclear. The base sequence is TGCAGTGCTAGAACAGAGTCTAATGCAAAACTGTTTTTT. It is translated as CSARTESNAKLFF.